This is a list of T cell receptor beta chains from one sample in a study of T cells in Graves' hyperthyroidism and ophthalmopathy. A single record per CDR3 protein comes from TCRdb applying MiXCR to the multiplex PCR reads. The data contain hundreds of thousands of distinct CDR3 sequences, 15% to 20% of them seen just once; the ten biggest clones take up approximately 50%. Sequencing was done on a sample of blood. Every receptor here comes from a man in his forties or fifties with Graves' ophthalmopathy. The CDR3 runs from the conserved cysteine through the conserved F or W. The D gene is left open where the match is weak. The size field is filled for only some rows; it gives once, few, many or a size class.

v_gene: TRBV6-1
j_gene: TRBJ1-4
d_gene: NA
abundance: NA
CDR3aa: CASTLIYRIGEKLFF
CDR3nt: TGTGCCAGCACCCTCATCTACAGGATTGGGGAAAAACTGTTTTTT

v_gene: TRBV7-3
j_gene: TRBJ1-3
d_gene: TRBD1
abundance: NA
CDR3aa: CASSSPRDSRNTIYF
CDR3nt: TGTGCCAGCAGCTCTCCCAGGGACAGCCGGAACACCATATATTTT

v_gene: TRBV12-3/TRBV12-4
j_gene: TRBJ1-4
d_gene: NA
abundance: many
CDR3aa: CASSLGGFGNEKLFF
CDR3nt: TGTGCCAGCAGTTTGGGGGGCTTTGGGAATGAAAAACTGTTTTTT

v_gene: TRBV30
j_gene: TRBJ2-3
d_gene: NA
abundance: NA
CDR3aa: CAWTISGAGTGTQYF
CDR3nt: TGTGCCTGGACCATCTCAGGGGCCGGCACAGGTACGCAGTATTTT

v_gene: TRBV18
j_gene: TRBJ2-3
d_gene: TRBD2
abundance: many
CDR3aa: CASSRGLAALTDTQYF
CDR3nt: TGTGCCAGCTCACGGGGACTAGCGGCACTCACAGATACGCAGTATTTT

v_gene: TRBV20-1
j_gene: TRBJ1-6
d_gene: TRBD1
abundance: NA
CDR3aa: CSAVPGTGVNSPLHF
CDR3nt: TGCAGTGCTGTACCCGGGACAGGGGTCAATTCACCCCTCCACTTT

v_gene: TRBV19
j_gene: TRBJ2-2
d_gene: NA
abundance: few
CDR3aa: CASSIRRYTGELFF
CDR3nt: TGTGCCAGTAGTATACGACGCTACACCGGGGAGCTGTTTTTT

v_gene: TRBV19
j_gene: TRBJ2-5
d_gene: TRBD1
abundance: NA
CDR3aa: CASSYGQGYQETQYF
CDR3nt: TGTGCCAGTAGTTACGGACAGGGGTACCAAGAGACCCAGTACTTC

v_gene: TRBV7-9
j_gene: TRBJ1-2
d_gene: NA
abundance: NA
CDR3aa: CASSSATEITGYTF
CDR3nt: TGTGCCAGCAGCTCGGCGACGGAAATTACGGGCTACACCTTC

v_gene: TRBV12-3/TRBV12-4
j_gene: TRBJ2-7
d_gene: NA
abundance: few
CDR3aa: CASSPVQGRAYEQYF
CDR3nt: TGTGCCAGCAGTCCAGTACAGGGCCGGGCCTACGAGCAGTACTTC

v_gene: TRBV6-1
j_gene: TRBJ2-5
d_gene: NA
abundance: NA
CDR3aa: CASSDVAPRETQYF
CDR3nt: TGTGCCAGCAGTGATGTGGCCCCGAGGGAGACCCAGTACTTC

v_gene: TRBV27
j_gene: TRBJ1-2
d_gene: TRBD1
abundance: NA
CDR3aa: CASRRDRGNYGYTF
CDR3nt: TGTGCCAGCAGGCGGGACAGGGGCAACTATGGCTACACCTTC